The T cell receptor beta chain under discussion was sequenced for a study of T cell responses to AZD1222 COVID-19 vaccine. This table comes from immunoSEQ multiplex PCR, and its TCRdb copy is limited to in-frame clones, with some not included. The repertoire holds 150,000 or so clones, 75% to 95% seen once, with 4.4% in the top ten. This clone was counted a single time. Its antigen is undetermined. Study-level findings and limits: The number of AZD1222 recipients seropositive at baseline was only five to seven.

Specimen: peripheral blood, collected on day 0 of AZD1222 vaccination. The receptor was derived from an adult in good health.

The CDR3 sequence is CASSIWDQNTEAFF. CDR3 DNA: TGTGCCAGTAGTATCTGGGACCAGAACACTGAAGCTTTCTTT. V gene TRBV19 combines with J gene TRBJ1-1; possible D gene TRBD1, 5 bases. Germline-derived CDR1 and CDR2 are LNHDA and SQIVND (reference sequence). The CDR3 consists of 14 residues. V was trimmed by 3 bases and J by 1 base, leaving 9 bases between them.